This is a list of T cell receptor beta chains from one sample in a study of pediatric ulcerative colitis. Method: immunoSEQ multiplex PCR; TCRdb's copy keeps in-frame clones and lacks some. The repertoire holds tens of thousands of clones, with around 87% as singletons. The sequenced sample consisted of blood. These receptors originate from a boy aged 10-17 years who was a control in a study of pediatric ulcerative colitis. Each CDR3 is given with its conserved first and last residue. Fields, in order: D gene, clone size, V gene, J gene, CDR3 DNA, CDR3 protein. The D gene is left open where the match is weak. Not all rows give a size; the values are once, few, many and, for expanded clones, a class.

>TRBD1|few|TRBV23-1|TRBJ1-5
TGCGCCAGCAGTCAGAGACAGGGACTTAGCAATCAGCCCCAGCATTTT
CASSQRQGLSNQPQHF
>-|-|TRBV19|TRBJ1-4
TGTGCCAGTAGCCCTAACAGGGCAACTAATGAAAAACTGTTTTTT
CASSPNRATNEKLFF
>-|once|TRBV6-5|TRBJ2-6
TGTGCCAGCAGAAAAACCAGCTCTGGGGCCAACGTCCTGACTTTC
CASRKTSSGANVLTF
>TRBD2|-|TRBV7-7|TRBJ2-2
TGTGCCAGCAGTCCGGGGACTAGCGGGGGAGAGGGAACCGGGGAGCTGTTTTTT
CASSPGTSGGEGTGELFF
>-|-|TRBV9|TRBJ1-1
TGTGCCAGCAGCGTAGCCGGATTTATGAACACTGAAGCTTTCTTT
CASSVAGFMNTEAFF
>TRBD1|-|TRBV4-3|TRBJ2-1
TGCGCCAGCAGCCGGGGACAGAACAACAATGAGCAGTTCTTC
CASSRGQNNNEQFF
>-|few|TRBV14|TRBJ1-1
TGTGCCAGCAGCCTCGATCTCGGACATCTGAACACTGAAGCTTTCTTT
CASSLDLGHLNTEAFF
>TRBD1|-|TRBV5-4|TRBJ2-7
TGTGCCAGCAGCTTGGAGGTGTTAGGGGGCAGTTACGAGCAGTACTTC
CASSLEVLGGSYEQYF
>-|-|TRBV4-2|TRBJ1-2
TGTGCCAGCAGCCAAGCCGAGATGGACGACCACTATGGCTACACCTTC
CASSQAEMDDHYGYTF
>TRBD2|-|TRBV28|TRBJ2-7
TGTGCCAGCAGTTCCCGCCCCGGGACTAGCGGGAGGTTCTACGAGCAGTACTTC
CASSSRPGTSGRFYEQYF
>-|-|TRBV2|TRBJ1-5
TGTGCCAGCAGTGAAGAGAGCAATCAGCCCCAGCATTTT
CASSEESNQPQHF
>-|-|TRBV28|TRBJ1-1
TGTGCCAGCAGTTTAGAAGAGGGCACTGAAGCTTTCTTT
CASSLEEGTEAFF
>-|-|TRBV7-3|TRBJ2-2
TGTGCCAGCAGCTTATACCCCAAAGCCGGGGAGCTGTTTTTT
CASSLYPKAGELFF
>TRBD1|-|TRBV7-3|TRBJ1-1
TGTGCCAGCAGCGGTACAGGGGCGCTGGGTATTGAAGCTTTCTTT
CASSGTGALGIEAFF
>-|-|TRBV5-4|TRBJ2-5
TGTGCCAGCAGCTCAACAGGACAGCAAGAGACCCAGTACTTC
CASSSTGQQETQYF
>-|-|TRBV28|TRBJ2-3
TGTGCCAGCACCACGGGACCAGATACGCAGTATTTT
CASTTGPDTQYF
>-|-|TRBV28|TRBJ2-2
TGTGCCAGCAGTCCCCTGAGAGCGTCGGGAAAGGAGCTGTTTTTT
CASSPLRASGKELFF
>-|-|TRBV6-1|TRBJ2-3
TGTGCCAGCAGTGGCTCGTCTGGCGCTAGCGCGCAGTATTTT
CASSGSSGASAQYF
>-|-|TRBV19|TRBJ1-6
TGTGCCAGTAAATGGGCGACGAGTTCACCCCTCCACTTT
CASKWATSSPLHF
>-|-|TRBV27|TRBJ2-2
TGTGCCAGCAGCCCCAGGGAGCCCGGGGAGCTGTTTTTT
CASSPREPGELFF